This T cell receptor (beta chain) was sequenced for a study of cytomegalovirus exposure and HLA in healthy donors. With 1 base removed from V and 8 bases from J, the gap between germline ends came to 12 bases. The CDR3 sequence is 13 residues long. Germline loops: CDR1 SGHDT, CDR2 YYEEEE. Points on this clone: What it recognizes is unknown.

Study results and limitations: Testing in vitro showed a few CMV-associated chains specific for CMV antigens. The majority of TCR sequences were rare, yet some public TCRs appeared in many donors.

Separate from the approximately 670-subject first cohort, the approximately 120-subject validation cohort was the one that the donors belonged to. Profiled with immunoSEQ multiplex PCR; TCRdb holds only in-frame clones, not every one. In the table there are about 350,000 clones, about nine tenths of which are singletons. The clonotype comes from a woman between 25 and 40 years old in good health and CMV-seropositive. This chain joins TRBV5-6 and TRBJ1-2, with a tentative D call TRBD1 (6 bases). The specimen sequenced was PBMCs. The CDR3 sequence: CASSLSGGRGYTF. CDR3 in DNA: TGTGCCAGCAGCTTGAGCGGGGGCCGGGGCTACACCTTC. Combining the CDR3 with reference TRBV5-6 and TRBJ1-2 gives the whole variable domain DAGVTQSPTHLIKTRGQQVTLRCSPKSGHDTVSWYQQALGQGPQFIFQYYEEEERQRGNFPDRFSGHQFPNYSSELNVNALLLGDSALYLCASSLSGGRGYTFGSGTRLTVV.